Below, 20 T cell receptor beta chains from the same sample are listed, as sequenced in a study of cytomegalovirus exposure and HLA in healthy donors. The PCR had 60 Vbeta and 13 Jbeta primers. Profiling relied on immunoSEQ multiplex PCR, and the TCRdb table lists in-frame clones only, not all of them. This sample's table has tens of thousands of clones. Sequencing input: PBMCs. These receptors all stem from a man aged 50 or older in good health and CMV-seropositive.

The CDR3 sequence is CASSLARTSREKLFF. The DNA of the CDR3 is TGTGCCAGCAGCTTAGCCAGGACATCCCGGGAAAAACTGTTTTTT. The V and J genes are TRBV7-9 and TRBJ1-4, with D perhaps TRBD1 (5 bases). Trimming removed 0 bases at V and 8 bases at J, with 13 bases between. CDR3 length: 15 amino acids. CDR1 and CDR2 from the germline V gene are SEHNR and FQNEAQ (reference sequence).

CDR3 sequence (DNA): TGTGCCAGTAGTATCAATCGCAATCAGCCCCAGCATTTT. It encodes CASSINRNQPQHF. V is TRBV19 and J is TRBJ1-5; D is ambiguous. CDR1 is LNHDA, CDR2 SQIVND, per germline (reference sequence). This CDR3 is built from 13 residues. With 3 bases removed from V and 2 bases from J, the gap between germline ends came to 5 bases.

The chain combines TRBV19 with TRBJ2-7, with 9 bases fitting TRBD1. The ends lost 4 bases at V and 6 bases at J; junction bases unmatched: 7. Germline CDR1 is LNHDA and CDR2 is SQIVND (reference sequence). The CDR3 sequence is 14 residues long. CDR3 DNA: TGTGCCAGTAGTAGCCGGGACAGGGATGCCGAGCAGTACTTC. Encoded protein: CASSSRDRDAEQYF. Supplemented by reference TRBV19 and TRBJ2-7, the full variable domain reads DGGITQSPKYLFRKEGQNVTLSCEQNLNHDAMYWYRQDPGQGLRLIYYSQIVNDFQKGDIAEGYSVSREKKESFPLTVTSAQKNPTAFYLCASSSRDRDAEQYFGPGTRLTVT.

The chain links TRBV9 to TRBJ1-1; D might be TRBD1 (5 bases). CDR3 length: 14 amino acids. The V gene's germline CDR1 is SGDLS and CDR2 YYNGEE. V was pared by 5 bases and J by 4 bases, with 15 bases between. In DNA form, the CDR3 reads TGTGCCAGCAGTCTCCTCTTGGGGGGCACTGAAGCTTTCTTT. Amino acids: CASSLLLGGTEAFF.

The rearrangement joins TRBV6-1 to TRBJ2-4, with D possibly TRBD2 on 5 matching bases. Germline V CDR1 and CDR2: MNHNS, SASEGT. The V end lost 4 bases, the J end lost 7 bases, and 14 bases lay between the germline ends. The CDR3 contains 14 residues. Here the CDR3 reads CASSARGPMNIQYF. The DNA of the CDR3 is TGTGCCAGCAGTGCGAGAGGGCCTATGAACATTCAGTACTTC.

V is TRBV6-6 and J is TRBJ1-1; tentatively, D is TRBD1 (6 bases). The CDR3 sequence is 13 residues long. V was clipped by 0 bases and J by 10 bases, with 12 bases between them. The V gene's germline CDR1 is MNHNY and CDR2 SVGAGI (reference sequence). The CDR3 region has the DNA TGTGCCAGCAGTTACTCGGGGGCCGAGGGAGCTTTCTTT. Its protein is CASSYSGAEGAFF.

This sequence joins TRBV5-6 and TRBJ1-2; a weak D match, TRBD1 (6 bases). V dropped 0 bases and J dropped 3 bases, with 6 bases sitting between them. Germline CDR1 SGHDT, CDR2 YYEEEE. The CDR3 is 13 amino acids. The CDR3 DNA follows: TGTGCCAGCAGCTTGGCAGGGGACTATGGCTACACCTTC. Amino acids: CASSLAGDYGYTF.

The gene calls are TRBV5-4 and TRBJ1-2; D is undetermined. Trimming took 1 base from V and 6 from J, leaving 13 bases between them. Germline-derived CDR1 and CDR2 are SGHNT and YYREEE (reference sequence). The CDR3 is 14 residues long. The CDR3 is CASSLSAGQNGYTF. The CDR3 nucleotides are TGTGCCAGCAGCTTGAGTGCAGGTCAGAATGGCTACACCTTC.

V usage is TRBV12-5 and J usage is TRBJ1-2; 9 bases are shared with TRBD1. V trimming: 2 bases; J trimming: 3 bases; junction bases outside the gene matches: 1. The CDR3 sequence is 14 residues long. Germline V gene data show CDR1 as LGHNT and CDR2 as FRNRAP. The CDR3 coding sequence is TGTGCTAGTGGTTTGACAGGGGGCGACTATGGCTACACCTTC. Translating gives CASGLTGGDYGYTF.

The chain recombines TRBV11-3 with TRBJ1-1, with 8 bases fitting TRBD1. Germline CDR1 SGHNT, CDR2 YENEEA. V trimming: 5 bases; J trimming: 5 bases; junction bases outside the gene matches: 10. The CDR3 contains 15 residues. The CDR3: CASSPRSDRVTEAFF. CDR3 DNA: TGTGCCAGCAGCCCTAGGTCGGACAGGGTTACTGAAGCTTTCTTT.

The rearrangement links TRBV29-1 to TRBJ2-2; 7 nucleotides line up with TRBD2. There are 14 residues in the CDR3. Germline V gives CDR1 SQVTM, CDR2 ANQGSEA. V shed 4 bases, J shed 8 bases, and the junction held 10 bases outside the gene matches. The CDR3 sequence: CSVGGQAGVGELFF. In DNA, the CDR3 is TGCAGCGTTGGTGGCCAGGCGGGAGTAGGGGAGCTGTTTTTT.

V is TRBV13 and J is TRBJ2-5; 14 bases fit TRBD2. Germline V gene data show CDR1 as PRHDT and CDR2 as FYEKMQ (reference sequence). After removal of 4 bases from V and 3 bases from J, the junction contained 7 bases not matched to a gene. The CDR3 extends over 17 amino acids. The chain's CDR3 is CASSSLGLAGAEETQYF. In DNA form, the CDR3 reads TGTGCCAGCAGCTCCCTGGGACTAGCGGGAGCTGAAGAGACCCAGTACTTC.

The chain has TRBV4-2 and TRBJ2-3; D uncertain. Germline V gene sequence: CDR1 LGHNA, CDR2 YNFKEQ. Trimming shortened V by 0 bases and J by 8 bases, and 12 bases separated the two germline ends. The CDR3 spans 14 residues. The CDR3 loop reads CASSQDQASGTQYF. In nucleotides, the CDR3 is TGTGCCAGCAGCCAAGATCAAGCTAGTGGTACGCAGTATTTT.

This chain uses TRBV9 with TRBJ2-5, with 9 bases aligning to TRBD2. After removal of 4 bases from V and 4 bases from J, the junction contained 11 bases not matched to a gene. The CDR3 extends over 16 amino acids. Germline V CDR1 and CDR2: SGDLS, YYNGEE. In DNA, the CDR3 is TGTGCCAGCAGCCCCAGGCTAGCGGGGCTTCCAGAGACCCAGTACTTC. Protein sequence: CASSPRLAGLPETQYF.

The chain recombines TRBV14 with TRBJ1-4; D gene uncertain. This CDR3 has 14 residues. CDR1 is SGHDN and CDR2 is FVKESK in the germline V gene. V was trimmed by 0 bases and J by 6 bases, leaving 8 bases between them. CDR3 nucleotides: TGTGCCAGCAGCCAAGACAGGCTTCATGAAAAACTGTTTTTT. Its protein is CASSQDRLHEKLFF.

The rearrangement uses TRBV29-1 and TRBJ2-1; a possible D gene is TRBD2 (5 bases). V gave up 3 bases and J gave up 9 bases, with 24 bases separating them. Germline CDR1 SQVTM, CDR2 ANQGSEA. There are 16 residues in the CDR3. The CDR3 is CSVEGLRSPLSGEQFF. The CDR3 nucleotides read TGCAGCGTTGAGGGCCTTAGGTCACCCCTAAGCGGTGAGCAGTTCTTC.

This clone is medium-sized (0.01 to 0.1%) by frequency. V and J are TRBV19 and TRBJ1-1, with D possibly being TRBD1 (6 bases). Germline V gene data show CDR1 as LNHDA and CDR2 as SQIVND (reference sequence). V dropped 5 bases and J dropped 1 base, with 11 bases sitting between them. The CDR3 extends over 14 amino acids. CDR3 sequence reads: CASSPQGQNTEAFF. CDR3 sequence (DNA): TGTGCCAGTAGTCCACAGGGACAGAACACTGAAGCTTTCTTT. Together with reference TRBV19 and TRBJ1-1, the CDR3 gives the full variable domain: DGGITQSPKYLFRKEGQNVTLSCEQNLNHDAMYWYRQDPGQGLRLIYYSQIVNDFQKGDIAEGYSVSREKKESFPLTVTSAQKNPTAFYLCASSPQGQNTEAFFGQGTRLTVV.

This sequence joins TRBV19 and TRBJ2-2; TRBD2 agrees at 12 bases. The germline CDR1 and CDR2 sequences are LNHDA and SQIVND (reference sequence). This CDR3 region has 15 residues. The junction had 5 bases not matched to a gene; V was cut back by 6 bases and J by 6 bases. The CDR3 is CASRSLAGGPGELFF. CDR3 bases: TGTGCCAGTAGGTCACTAGCGGGAGGTCCCGGGGAGCTGTTTTTT.

The chain recombines TRBV7-9 with TRBJ2-1, with TRBD2 matching over 8 bases. This CDR3 has 14 residues. Per germline, CDR1 SEHNR and CDR2 FQNEAQ (reference sequence). V dropped 5 bases and J dropped 3; count of bases not matched to a gene: 3. CDR3 region: CASSPSGHYNEQFF. Written as DNA, the CDR3 is TGTGCCAGCAGCCCTAGCGGGCACTACAATGAGCAGTTCTTC.

The chain carries TRBV27 and TRBJ1-2, with TRBD1 matching over 12 bases. CDR3 length equals 15 residues. Germline CDR1 and CDR2: MNHEY and SMNVEV (reference sequence). Trimming took 3 bases from V and 8 from J; bases not matched to a gene: 7. The CDR3: CASSFLGQGAKGYTF. CDR3 sequence (DNA): TGTGCCAGCAGTTTTTTGGGACAGGGGGCAAAGGGCTACACCTTC.